A single sample gave rise to the 16 T cell receptor beta chains below, sequenced in a study of blood T cell repertoires in COVID-19. Clones were read by immunoSEQ multiplex PCR, and TCRdb kept only the in-frame ones, dropping some. Of hundreds of thousands of clones in the sample, around 89% were seen once. The sample consisted of PBMCs or T cells enriched from blood (not recorded which). Receptors originate from a man aged 25-45 years who had been exposed to COVID-19.

The chain recombines TRBV30 with TRBJ1-2, with D possibly TRBD1 on 5 matching bases. The germline gives CDR1 GTSNPN, CDR2 SVGIG (reference sequence). V lost 2 bases, J lost 7 bases, and 17 bases lay in between. CDR3 length: 14 residues. The CDR3: CAWSSPGLGGGYTF. For the CDR3, the DNA is TGTGCCTGGAGTTCCCCAGGCTTGGGGGGTGGCTACACCTTC.

The chain carries TRBV12-3 or TRBV12-4 and TRBJ2-7, with a weak D call TRBD2 (5 bases). This CDR3 region has 11 residues. V dropped 8 bases and J dropped 6 bases, with 11 bases sitting between them. This chain's CDR3 is CASGGPVEQYF. The DNA for the CDR3 is TGTGCCAGCGGAGGCCCGGTCGAGCAGTACTTC.

This chain joins TRBV19 and TRBJ1-5; D not certain. Germline assignment: CDR1 LNHDA and CDR2 SQIVND (reference sequence). This CDR3 contains 15 residues. Trimming took off 7 bases at V and 2 bases at J, with 15 bases between the two ends. The DNA of the CDR3 is TGTGCCAGTACCCCACGAGCAGGTCGCAATCAGCCCCAGCATTTT. Translated: CASTPRAGRNQPQHF.

This chain uses TRBV27 with TRBJ1-6; weak D call: TRBD1 (6 bases). The CDR3 covers 15 residues. Trimming removed 5 bases at V and 7 bases at J, with 15 bases between. Germline V gene data show CDR1 as MNHEY and CDR2 as SMNVEV (reference sequence). CDR3 sequence reads: CASSPTPGVNSPLHF. The CDR3 bases are TGTGCCAGCAGTCCGACCCCAGGGGTCAATTCACCCCTCCACTTT.

The J gene is TRBJ2-5, the V gene TRBV27, with 8 bases matching TRBD2. The CDR3 contains 14 residues. Trimming at V came to 2 bases and at J to 5 bases, leaving 4 bases not matched to a gene. The germline CDR1 and CDR2 sequences are MNHEY and SMNVEV (reference sequence). This chain's CDR3 is CASSLRVAGETQYF. Written as DNA, the CDR3 is TGTGCCAGCAGTTTAAGGGTAGCGGGGGAGACCCAGTACTTC.

V gene TRBV5-1 combines with J gene TRBJ1-4; TRBD1 matches at 8 bases. Germline assignment: CDR1 SGHRS and CDR2 YFSETQ. This CDR3 is 20 amino acids long. V lost 4 bases to trimming and J lost 4 bases; unmatched junction nucleotides: 21. This chain's CDR3 is CASSPEHRQGPSLVNEKLFF. The CDR3 region has the DNA TGCGCCAGCAGCCCGGAACATAGACAGGGGCCTTCACTCGTTAATGAAAAACTGTTTTTT.

The V call is TRBV4-1, the J call TRBJ2-5, with 7 positions matching TRBD2. Germline V gene sequence: CDR1 MGHRA, CDR2 YSYEKL. The CDR3 length is 15 residues. The trim removed 2 bases at V and 5 bases at J, leaving 8 bases unmatched. CDR3 DNA sequence: TGCGCCAGCAGCCAAACGCAGGGAGGGCTGGAGACCCAGTACTTC. Translation gives CASSQTQGGLETQYF.

CDR3 sequence reads: CASSSGAYGYTF. The DNA for the CDR3 is TGTGCCAGCAGCTCAGGGGCCTATGGCTACACCTTC. The V call is TRBV12-3 or TRBV12-4, the J call TRBJ1-2, with D possibly matching TRBD1 (6 bases). V gave up 6 bases and J gave up 4 bases, with 9 bases separating them. CDR3 size: 12 residues.

The chain combines TRBV5-6 with TRBJ1-3; no clear D gene. V lost 1 base, J lost 0 bases, and 11 bases lay in between. Germline V gene data show CDR1 as SGHDT and CDR2 as YYEEEE. The CDR3 contains 16 residues. The CDR3 sequence: CASSLKLVRSGNTIYF. The CDR3 DNA reads as TGTGCCAGCAGCTTGAAATTAGTCCGCTCTGGAAACACCATATATTTT. The entire variable domain, with the rest obtained from reference TRBV5-6 and TRBJ1-3, is as follows: DAGVTQSPTHLIKTRGQQVTLRCSPKSGHDTVSWYQQALGQGPQFIFQYYEEEERQRGNFPDRFSGHQFPNYSSELNVNALLLGDSALYLCASSLKLVRSGNTIYFGEGSWLTVV.

The genes are TRBV12-3 or TRBV12-4 and TRBJ2-2; D possibly corresponds to TRBD1 (5 bases). The CDR3 contains 13 residues. V was pared by 3 bases and J by 7 bases, with 9 bases between. The CDR3 bases are TGTGCCAGCAGTTTCAGGGCGAGCGGGGAGCTGTTTTTT. The encoded protein is CASSFRASGELFF.

Note on this clone: At one end the junction does not follow the germline gene, possibly because of a read error. The rearrangement uses TRBV28 and TRBJ1-2, with TRBD1 as a possible D gene (5 bases). The CDR3 totals 10 residues. Germline lookup yields CDR1 MDHEN and CDR2 SYDVKM. Written as DNA, the CDR3 is TGTGCCAGCAGGATTATGGGGGGTAACTTC. Its translation is CASRIMGGNF.

V usage is TRBV10-3 and J usage is TRBJ2-2, with 14 bases that match TRBD2. V shed 6 bases, J shed 4 bases, and the junction held 10 bases outside the gene matches. This CDR3 contains 18 residues. The germline V gene encodes CDR1 ENHRY and CDR2 SYGVKD. In DNA, the CDR3 is TGTGCCATCAGAGCCGGGACTAGCGGGGGCATGGGCACCGGGGAGCTGTTTTTT. This gives the protein CAIRAGTSGGMGTGELFF.

The chain is built from TRBV5-5 and TRBJ1-4; D is uncertain. Trimming took off 0 bases at V and 11 bases at J, with 8 bases between the two ends. CDR1 and CDR2 from the germline V gene are SGHKS and YYEKEE (reference sequence). The CDR3 totals 12 residues. In DNA, the CDR3 is TGTGCCAGCAGCTTGGATTACAACAAACTGTTTTTT. It yields the protein CASSLDYNKLFF.

The rearrangement joins TRBV7-9 to TRBJ2-3; 11 bases fit TRBD2. The CDR3 sequence is 15 residues long. Germline trimming cut 3 bases from V and 6 bases from J; bases unmatched to any gene: 5. Germline-derived CDR1 and CDR2 are SEHNR and FQNEAQ (reference sequence). As DNA, the CDR3 is TGTGCCAGCAGCTTTACTAGCGGGGGTGTGGATACGCAGTATTTT. Amino acid sequence: CASSFTSGGVDTQYF.

The CDR3: CASSDLTGGRYGYTF. The CDR3 nucleotides read TGTGCCAGCAGCGATCTGACAGGGGGCCGCTATGGCTACACCTTC. The chain links TRBV9 to TRBJ1-2; 10 bases map to TRBD1. The CDR3 totals 15 residues. V gave up 3 bases and J gave up 4 bases; unmatched junction bases: 6. Germline CDR1 and CDR2: SGDLS and YYNGEE.

This rearrangement joins TRBV3-1 (or the pseudogene TRBV3-2) to TRBJ1-4, with TRBD1 as a possible D gene (5 bases). Between the trimmed V and J ends, which lost 0 bases and 7 bases, there was a span of 15 bases. The CDR3 has 16 residues. CDR1 is LGHDT, CDR2 YNNKEL, per germline (reference sequence). CDR3 coding DNA: TGTGCCAGCAGCCAAGATCCCGGGGTGGGGGGTGAAAAACTGTTTTTT. Amino acid sequence: CASSQDPGVGGEKLFF.